One sample yielded the 5 T cell receptor beta chains listed below, sequenced in a study of response to subunit inactivated influenza vaccine. TCRdb redid the calling of the RT-PCR reads with MiXCR, one entry per CDR3 protein. The sample shows hundreds of thousands of distinct CDR3 sequences, roughly 10% of them seen only once. This specimen consisted of PBMCs from blood, obtained on the day of vaccination. These receptor sequences come from a man between 45 and 60 years old who received an inactivated influenza vaccine.

This clonotype was seen only a few times. The rearrangement uses TRBV12-3 or TRBV12-4 and TRBJ2-1; TRBD2 aligns across 7 bases. The CDR3 runs to 12 residues. V lost 8 bases to trimming and J lost 10 bases; unmatched junction nucleotides: 8. The CDR3, as DNA: TGTGCCAGCGTCCCAGCGGGAAAGGAGCAGTTCTTC. This sequence encodes CASVPAGKEQFF.

This clonotype was observed many times. The V gene is TRBV11-2, the J gene TRBJ2-4, with a weak D call TRBD1 (5 bases). V dropped 7 bases and J dropped 1 base, with 11 bases sitting between them. The CDR3 contains 14 residues. Germline V lookup: CDR1 SGHAT, CDR2 FQNNGV. The CDR3, as DNA: TGTGCCAGCAACCCAGGGCAGGCCAAAAACATTCAGTACTTC. Its protein product is CASNPGQAKNIQYF.

The V gene is TRBV11-2, the J gene TRBJ2-6; possible D gene TRBD1, 6 bases. The germline CDR1 and CDR2 sequences are SGHAT and FQNNGV. V was pared by 5 bases and J by 0 bases, with 20 bases between. The length of the CDR3 is 19 residues. The CDR3 region has the DNA TGTGCCAGCAGCATGGACAGTAGCTATTTACTCTCTGGGGCCAACGTCCTGACTTTC. Amino acids: CASSMDSSYLLSGANVLTF.

The V and J genes are TRBV28 and TRBJ2-2; maybe TRBD2 (5 bases). Germline V gene lookup returns CDR1 MDHEN and CDR2 SYDVKM. Trimming shortened V by 4 bases and J by 2 bases, and 11 bases separated the two germline ends. The CDR3 runs to 15 residues. The CDR3 coding sequence is TGTGCCAGCAGTTATCTGTCTAGCAACACCGGGGAGCTGTTTTTT. This sequence encodes CASSYLSSNTGELFF.

The genes are TRBV9 and TRBJ2-1; D gene uncertain. The CDR3 runs 17 residues. Germline V lookup: CDR1 SGDLS, CDR2 YYNGEE. Trimming stripped 4 bases from V and 3 bases from J, with 20 bases between. The CDR3 loop reads CASSWRSLGLHYNEQFF. In DNA, the CDR3 is TGTGCCAGCAGCTGGCGGTCATTAGGCCTCCACTACAATGAGCAGTTCTTC.